Listed below are T cell receptor beta chains from one sample, sequenced in a study of cytotoxic CD8 clonotypes in ibrutinib-treated CLL. The table came from immunoSEQ multiplex PCR; TCRdb's copy has only in-frame clones and leaves some out. The repertoire holds approximately 60,000 clones, 55% to 70% seen once, with around 21% in the top ten. Sequenced material: PBMCs, taken after 24 months of ibrutinib treatment. The source is a human donor with chronic lymphocytic leukemia. CDR3s include the opening cysteine and the closing phenylalanine or tryptophan. D genes are given only for firm matches. The listing skips clone size in some rows; elsewhere it reads once, few, many or a size class.

D: .; size: .; J: TRBJ1-1; V: TRBV18; CDR3: CASSAGGMTEAFF; DNA: TGTGCCAGCTCCGCGGGCGGGATGACTGAAGCTTTCTTT
D: .; size: few; J: TRBJ2-2; V: TRBV5-6; CDR3: CASSLTGAEGRRTGELFF; DNA: TGTGCCAGCAGCTTGACCGGAGCTGAGGGCCGAAGGACCGGGGAGCTGTTTTTT
D: .; size: .; J: TRBJ2-3; V: TRBV7-8; CDR3: CASSLDAGLTDTQYF; DNA: TGTGCCAGCAGCTTAGACGCGGGGCTCACAGATACGCAGTATTTT
D: TRBD2; size: .; J: TRBJ2-2; V: TRBV13; CDR3: CASKEGLAGATGELFF; DNA: TGTGCCAGCAAGGAGGGACTAGCGGGAGCGACCGGGGAGCTGTTTTTT
D: .; size: once; J: TRBJ2-7; V: TRBV25-1; CDR3: CASSDPSVSSYEQYF; DNA: TGTGCCAGCAGTGACCCTAGCGTTAGCTCCTACGAGCAGTACTTC
D: .; size: .; J: TRBJ1-1; V: TRBV6-6; CDR3: CASSYSRTDTEAFF; DNA: TGTGCCAGCAGTTACTCGAGGACAGACACTGAAGCTTTCTTT
D: .; size: many; J: TRBJ1-1; V: TRBV10-3; CDR3: CAISRPNTEAFF; DNA: TGTGCCATCAGCCGCCCGAACACTGAAGCTTTCTTT
D: TRBD2; size: .; J: TRBJ2-3; V: TRBV18; CDR3: CASSPTSGSVDTQYF; DNA: TGTGCCAGCTCACCCACTAGCGGGAGCGTTGATACGCAGTATTTT
D: .; size: .; J: TRBJ2-7; V: TRBV6-1; CDR3: CASRLDNEQYF; DNA: TGTGCCAGCAGGCTGGATAACGAGCAGTACTTC
D: .; size: few; J: TRBJ2-5; V: TRBV2; CDR3: CASSRALQETQYF; DNA: TGTGCCAGCAGTCGGGCCCTTCAAGAGACCCAGTACTTC
D: .; size: many; J: TRBJ2-7; V: TRBV28; CDR3: CASSLSGGGTEQYF; DNA: TGTGCCAGCAGTTTATCCGGGGGAGGTACCGAGCAGTACTTC
D: .; size: once; J: TRBJ1-6; V: TRBV19; CDR3: CASSIRGSPLHF; DNA: TGTGCCAGTAGTATTAGGGGATCACCCCTCCACTTT
D: TRBD1; size: .; J: TRBJ2-4; V: TRBV10-2; CDR3: CASSSVDGTAEIQYF; DNA: TGCGCCAGCAGTTCTGTGGATGGGACAGCCGAGATTCAGTACTTC
D: TRBD1; size: .; J: TRBJ1-6; V: TRBV14; CDR3: CASSQAMRTGSHALSYNSPLHF; DNA: TGTGCCAGCAGCCAAGCAATGAGGACAGGGAGTCACGCCCTGAGCTATAATTCACCCCTCCACTTT
D: .; size: .; J: TRBJ2-5; V: TRBV6-5; CDR3: CASSYVAEETQYF; DNA: TGTGCCAGCAGTTATGTGGCGGAAGAGACCCAGTACTTC
D: .; size: .; J: TRBJ2-3; V: TRBV29-1; CDR3: CSGTSTDTQYF; DNA: TGCAGCGGGACTAGCACAGATACGCAGTATTTT
D: TRBD1; size: .; J: TRBJ1-1; V: TRBV28; CDR3: CASSWDSLRTEAFF; DNA: TGTGCCAGCAGTTGGGACAGCCTGAGAACTGAAGCTTTCTTT
D: TRBD1; size: .; J: TRBJ1-6; V: TRBV19; CDR3: CASHHRGGAYSPLHF; DNA: TGTGCCAGCCACCACAGGGGGGGGGCTTATTCACCCCTCCACTTT
D: .; size: .; J: TRBJ2-5; V: TRBV7-9; CDR3: CASSFEYRQETQYF; DNA: TGTGCCAGCAGCTTCGAATACAGGCAAGAGACCCAGTACTTC
D: .; size: .; J: TRBJ2-3; V: TRBV5-6; CDR3: CASSLVAGDTQYF; DNA: TGTGCCAGCAGCTTGGTGGCAGGGGATACGCAGTATTTT
D: .; size: .; J: TRBJ2-1; V: TRBV5-4; CDR3: CASSPELQGNEQFF; DNA: TGTGCCAGCAGCCCCGAGCTGCAGGGCAATGAGCAGTTCTTC
D: .; size: many; J: TRBJ2-4; V: TRBV12-2; CDR3: CASRYPSQPLAKNIQYF; DNA: TGTGCAAGTCGCTACCCAAGCCAACCCCTAGCCAAAAACATTCAGTACTTC
D: TRBD2; size: few; J: TRBJ2-5; V: TRBV10-1; CDR3: CARRRASGGGTQYF; DNA: TGCGCCAGGCGTAGGGCTAGCGGGGGGGGAACCCAGTACTTC
D: .; size: medium-sized; J: TRBJ1-1; V: TRBV2; CDR3: CASTENTEAFF; DNA: TGTGCCAGCACGGAGAACACTGAAGCTTTCTTT
D: .; size: .; J: TRBJ1-1; V: TRBV6-5; CDR3: CASSYANNPAFF; DNA: TGTGCCAGCAGTTATGCTAATAATCCGGCTTTCTTT
D: .; size: once; J: TRBJ2-3; V: TRBV25-1; CDR3: CASSELQVADTQYF; DNA: TGTGCCAGCAGTGAATTACAAGTGGCAGATACGCAGTATTTT
D: TRBD1; size: few; J: TRBJ1-1; V: TRBV6-5; CDR3: CASSGQGRTEAFF; DNA: TGTGCCAGCTCGGGACAGGGGAGGACTGAAGCTTTCTTT
D: .; size: .; J: TRBJ2-6; V: TRBV27; CDR3: CASSLTYSGANVLTF; DNA: TGTGCCAGCAGTCTGACTTACTCTGGGGCCAACGTCCTGACTTTC
D: .; size: .; J: TRBJ2-7; V: TRBV29-1; CDR3: CSVEDRGTLGHEQYF; DNA: TGCAGCGTTGAAGATCGGGGCACACTTGGCCACGAGCAGTACTTC
D: .; size: .; J: TRBJ2-3; V: TRBV9; CDR3: CASSAIFNRADTQYF; DNA: TGTGCCAGCAGCGCAATTTTCAACCGGGCAGATACGCAGTATTTT
D: .; size: once; J: TRBJ1-2; V: TRBV5-1; CDR3: CASYPLPDSNYGYTF; DNA: TGCGCCAGCTACCCCTTACCTGACAGTAACTATGGCTACACCTTC
D: TRBD1; size: .; J: TRBJ1-5; V: TRBV6-6; CDR3: CASSPGTGWEPQHF; DNA: TGTGCCAGCAGCCCAGGGACAGGGTGGGAGCCCCAGCATTTT
D: TRBD1; size: .; J: TRBJ2-4; V: TRBV25-1; CDR3: CASSGRDRDLNIQYF; DNA: TGTGCCAGCAGTGGCCGGGACAGAGACTTAAACATTCAGTACTTC
D: .; size: many; J: TRBJ2-1; V: TRBV5-1; CDR3: CASSLAGVNEQFF; DNA: TGCGCCAGCAGCTTGGCCGGGGTAAATGAGCAGTTCTTC
D: .; size: few; J: TRBJ1-3; V: TRBV30; CDR3: CAWSRQAGNTIYF; DNA: TGTGCCTGGAGTCGACAGGCTGGAAACACCATATATTTT
D: TRBD1; size: few; J: TRBJ1-5; V: TRBV2; CDR3: CASSDRESQPQHF; DNA: TGTGCCAGCAGCGACAGGGAGAGTCAGCCCCAGCATTTT
D: .; size: .; J: TRBJ2-4; V: TRBV7-8; CDR3: CASSFAGLAKNIQYF; DNA: TGTGCCAGCAGCTTTGCCGGGTTAGCCAAAAACATTCAGTACTTC
D: .; size: .; J: TRBJ2-6; V: TRBV7-2; CDR3: CASSQEAAGANVLTF; DNA: TGTGCCAGCAGCCAAGAAGCGGCTGGGGCCAACGTCCTGACTTTC
D: TRBD2; size: once; J: TRBJ2-3; V: TRBV5-4; CDR3: CASEGAGGDTDTQYF; DNA: TGTGCGAGCGAGGGGGCGGGAGGGGACACAGATACGCAGTATTTT
D: .; size: .; J: TRBJ2-6; V: TRBV9; CDR3: CASQSGANVLTF; DNA: TGTGCCAGCCAATCTGGGGCCAACGTCCTGACTTTC
D: .; size: .; J: TRBJ1-1; V: TRBV28; CDR3: CASSRYRGAEAFF; DNA: TGTGCCAGCAGTCGCTACCGGGGGGCTGAAGCTTTCTTT